Below, 8 T cell receptor beta chains from the same sample are listed, as sequenced in a study of blood T cell repertoires in COVID-19. Using immunoSEQ multiplex PCR, the repertoire was profiled, and TCRdb retains in-frame clones only, with some absent. In the table there are about 180,000 clones, 85% to 90% of which are singletons. The specimen was PBMCs or T cells enriched from blood (not recorded which). The origin of the receptors is a man in his forties or fifties who had recovered from COVID-19.

The chain combines TRBV19 with TRBJ1-5; 9 nucleotides agree with TRBD1. The CDR3 spans 17 residues. From germline, CDR1 is LNHDA and CDR2 SQIVND (reference sequence). V was pared by 1 base and J by 9 bases, with 13 bases of the junction left unmatched. This CDR3 is CASSIGPGQGDHGPQHF. CDR3 DNA: TGTGCCAGTAGTATAGGACCGGGACAGGGTGACCACGGGCCCCAGCATTTT.

This clone has a single count. The chain uses TRBV5-1 and TRBJ2-7; 11 nucleotides agree with TRBD2. This CDR3 is built from 15 residues. Germline trimming cut 4 bases from V and 4 bases from J; bases unmatched to any gene: 7. CDR1 is SGHRS, CDR2 YFSETQ, per germline. CDR3 in amino acids: CASSALAGVEYEQYF. For the CDR3, the DNA is TGCGCCAGCAGCGCACTAGCGGGAGTTGAATACGAGCAGTACTTC.

The gene calls are TRBV7-9 and TRBJ2-1; 13 bases map to TRBD2. Germline CDR1 SEHNR, CDR2 FQNEAQ (reference sequence). The trim removed 4 bases at V and 3 bases at J, leaving 3 bases unmatched. The CDR3 totals 16 residues. This CDR3 is CASSSGLAGDYNEQFF. In nucleotides, the CDR3 is TGTGCCAGCAGCTCCGGACTAGCGGGAGACTACAATGAGCAGTTCTTC.

The rearrangement links TRBV9 to TRBJ2-3; D is perhaps TRBD1 (8 bases). CDR3 size: 16 residues. Trimming removed 0 bases at V and 5 bases at J, with 16 bases between. Germline V gene sequence: CDR1 SGDLS, CDR2 YYNGEE. CDR3 protein: CASSVAPTGGGDTQYF. CDR3 coding DNA: TGTGCCAGCAGCGTAGCCCCAACAGGGGGGGGAGATACGCAGTATTTT.

This chain links TRBV10-3 with TRBJ1-2; 8 bases map to TRBD1. After removal of 6 bases from V and 0 bases from J, the junction contained 3 bases not matched to a gene. Germline V gene sequence: CDR1 ENHRY, CDR2 SYGVKD. There are 14 residues in the CDR3. This CDR3 reads CAIRTGATNYGYTF. The CDR3 bases are TGTGCCATCAGGACAGGGGCGACTAACTATGGCTACACCTTC.

This chain joins TRBV25-1 and TRBJ2-5, with 8 nucleotides matching TRBD1. Germline loops: CDR1 MGHDK, CDR2 SYGVNS. The CDR3 is 14 residues long. V was clipped by 6 bases and J by 1 base; unmatched bases: 4. The CDR3, as DNA: TGTGCCAGCAGCCGACAGGGGTCCCAAGAGACCCAGTACTTC. Amino acids: CASSRQGSQETQYF.

The chain has TRBV27 and TRBJ2-2; 9 nucleotides match TRBD2. CDR3 size: 16 residues. CDR1 is MNHEY, CDR2 SMNVEV, per germline (reference sequence). Losses at the gene ends were 2 bases for V and 8 bases for J; bases not matched to a gene: 9. CDR3 DNA sequence: TGTGCCAGCAGTTTAATAGCGGGAGAACCGCGGGGGGAGCTGTTTTTT. This gives the protein CASSLIAGEPRGELFF.

J is TRBJ1-1 and V is TRBV5-6; D might be TRBD1 (5 bases). CDR3 size: 15 residues. Germline CDR1 is SGHDT and CDR2 is YYEEEE. The ends were cut back, 3 bases at V and 0 bases at J, with 12 bases in the middle. The CDR3 spells CASSSATDMNTEAFF. The CDR3 DNA reads TGTGCCAGCAGCTCCGCGACAGATATGAACACTGAAGCTTTCTTT.